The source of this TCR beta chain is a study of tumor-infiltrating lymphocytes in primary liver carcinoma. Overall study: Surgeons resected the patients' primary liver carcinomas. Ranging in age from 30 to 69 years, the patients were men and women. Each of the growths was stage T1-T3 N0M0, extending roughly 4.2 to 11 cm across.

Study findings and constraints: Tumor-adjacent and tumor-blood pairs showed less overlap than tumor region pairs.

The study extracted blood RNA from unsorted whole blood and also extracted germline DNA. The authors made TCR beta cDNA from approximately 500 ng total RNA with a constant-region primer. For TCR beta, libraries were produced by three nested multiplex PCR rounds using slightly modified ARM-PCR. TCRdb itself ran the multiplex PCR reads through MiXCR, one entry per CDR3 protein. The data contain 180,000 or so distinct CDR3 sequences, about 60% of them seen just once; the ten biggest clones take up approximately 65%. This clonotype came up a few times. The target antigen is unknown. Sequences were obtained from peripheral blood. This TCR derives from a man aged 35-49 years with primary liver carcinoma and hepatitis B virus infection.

The CDR3 region is CAIRPDVNTGELFF. For the CDR3, the DNA is TGTGCCATCAGACCGGACGTGAACACCGGGGAGCTGTTTTTT. The rearrangement links TRBV10-3 to TRBJ2-2; no definite D call. This CDR3 spans 14 amino acids. V lost 6 bases and J lost 1, with 9 bases in between. Germline-derived CDR1 and CDR2 are ENHRY and SYGVKD.